These T cell receptor beta chains were read from a single sample in a study of blood T cell repertoires in COVID-19. Repertoires were generated with immunoSEQ multiplex PCR, while TCRdb's copy carries only in-frame clones and drops some. Of roughly 400,000 clones listed, approximately 92% are singletons. Sequencing was carried out using PBMCs or T cells enriched from blood (not recorded which). The receptors here all came from a young man who had recovered from COVID-19. Each CDR3 is given with its conserved first and last residue. The D gene is left open where the match is weak. Clone size is not always given. Where it is, it says once, few, many or a class for expanded clones.

len: 16
v_gene: TRBV11-2
d_gene: TRBD1
abundance: .
j_gene: TRBJ2-2
CDR3nt: TGTGCCAGCAGCCTCGATCGGACAGGGAACACCGGGGAGCTGTTTTTT
CDR3aa: CASSLDRTGNTGELFF

len: 14
v_gene: TRBV24-1
d_gene: .
abundance: .
j_gene: TRBJ1-2
CDR3nt: TGTGCCACCAGTGGCGACGGGATAAGCTATGGCTACACCTTC
CDR3aa: CATSGDGISYGYTF

len: 13
v_gene: TRBV9
d_gene: .
abundance: .
j_gene: TRBJ2-5
CDR3nt: TGTGCCAGCAGCGCAACCGGGGAGGAGACCCAGTACTTC
CDR3aa: CASSATGEETQYF

len: 14
v_gene: TRBV5-1
d_gene: TRBD1
abundance: .
j_gene: TRBJ1-2
CDR3nt: TGCGCCAGCAGCCCAGAACAGGGGATTGGGGGCTACACCTTC
CDR3aa: CASSPEQGIGGYTF

len: 14
v_gene: TRBV7-9
d_gene: TRBD1
abundance: .
j_gene: TRBJ2-1
CDR3nt: TGTGCCAGCAGAGAGCCGGGACAGGGCAATGAGCAGTTCTTC
CDR3aa: CASREPGQGNEQFF

len: 16
v_gene: TRBV2
d_gene: .
abundance: .
j_gene: TRBJ1-4
CDR3nt: TGTGCCAGCAGTGTGGGCGGGGCCGCAACTAATGAAAAACTGTTTTTT
CDR3aa: CASSVGGAATNEKLFF

len: 16
v_gene: TRBV13
d_gene: TRBD1
abundance: .
j_gene: TRBJ1-1
CDR3nt: TGTGCCAGCAGCTTAGTAGGACAGGGGGAGAACACTGAAGCTTTCTTT
CDR3aa: CASSLVGQGENTEAFF

len: 14
v_gene: TRBV7-9
d_gene: TRBD1
abundance: .
j_gene: TRBJ1-2
CDR3nt: TGTGCCAGCAGCTCAGACAGGGGTGGTTATGGCTACACCTTC
CDR3aa: CASSSDRGGYGYTF

len: 14
v_gene: TRBV5-1
d_gene: TRBD1
abundance: few
j_gene: TRBJ1-1
CDR3nt: TGCGCCAGCAGCTTGGGGACAGGGAACACTGAAGCTTTCTTT
CDR3aa: CASSLGTGNTEAFF

len: 15
v_gene: TRBV18
d_gene: .
abundance: .
j_gene: TRBJ2-2
CDR3nt: TGTGCCAGCTCACCGGAACGGGCGAACACCGGGGAGCTGTTTTTT
CDR3aa: CASSPERANTGELFF

len: 16
v_gene: TRBV19
d_gene: TRBD1
abundance: .
j_gene: TRBJ2-2
CDR3nt: TGTGCCAGTAGTATAGCCCCGGGACAGGGGACCGGGGAGCTGTTTTTT
CDR3aa: CASSIAPGQGTGELFF

len: 13
v_gene: TRBV29-1
d_gene: TRBD1
abundance: .
j_gene: TRBJ1-2
CDR3nt: TGCAGCGTTGATCCGACAGGGCTCGGTGGCTACACCTTC
CDR3aa: CSVDPTGLGGYTF

len: 15
v_gene: TRBV28
d_gene: .
abundance: .
j_gene: TRBJ2-2
CDR3nt: TGTGCCAGCAGTTTAGAACAGGGTGGCACCGGGGAGCTGTTTTTT
CDR3aa: CASSLEQGGTGELFF

len: 14
v_gene: TRBV29-1
d_gene: TRBD1
abundance: .
j_gene: TRBJ1-4
CDR3nt: TGCAGCGCAGGACAGGGGACCACTAATGAAAAACTGTTTTTT
CDR3aa: CSAGQGTTNEKLFF

len: 17
v_gene: TRBV5-1
d_gene: TRBD1
abundance: .
j_gene: TRBJ2-2
CDR3nt: TGCGCCAGCAGCTCGACGGAGACAGGGTACCACACCGGGGAGCTGTTTTTT
CDR3aa: CASSSTETGYHTGELFF

len: 16
v_gene: TRBV5-1
d_gene: .
abundance: .
j_gene: TRBJ1-6
CDR3nt: TGCGCCAGCAGCTACGTCGGCGGTAGCCTCAATTCACCCCTCCACTTT
CDR3aa: CASSYVGGSLNSPLHF

len: 14
v_gene: TRBV3-1/TRBV3-2
d_gene: TRBD1
abundance: .
j_gene: TRBJ1-1
CDR3nt: TGTGCCAGCAGCTTGACAGGGGAGAACACTGAAGCTTTCTTT
CDR3aa: CASSLTGENTEAFF

len: 14
v_gene: TRBV6-4
d_gene: TRBD1
abundance: .
j_gene: TRBJ2-3
CDR3nt: TGTGCCAGCAGTGAACAGGGGGCTAAAGATACGCAGTATTTT
CDR3aa: CASSEQGAKDTQYF

len: 14
v_gene: TRBV30
d_gene: TRBD1
abundance: .
j_gene: TRBJ2-7
CDR3nt: TGTGCCTGGAGCCCGGGACAGGGAACCTACGAGCAGTACTTC
CDR3aa: CAWSPGQGTYEQYF

len: 12
v_gene: TRBV5-4
d_gene: .
abundance: once
j_gene: TRBJ2-3
CDR3nt: TGTGCCAGCAGCTACTACACAGATACGCAGTATTTT
CDR3aa: CASSYYTDTQYF

len: 12
v_gene: TRBV28
d_gene: .
abundance: .
j_gene: TRBJ2-7
CDR3nt: TGTGCCAGCGGGGGCGTCAACTACGAGCAGTACTTC
CDR3aa: CASGGVNYEQYF

len: 14
v_gene: TRBV5-1
d_gene: .
abundance: .
j_gene: TRBJ2-1
CDR3nt: TGCGCCAGCAGCCTACCTAGGACTGACAATGAGCAGTTCTTC
CDR3aa: CASSLPRTDNEQFF

len: 15
v_gene: TRBV9
d_gene: .
abundance: .
j_gene: TRBJ1-4
CDR3nt: TGTGCCAGCAGCGTTAAGACAGGCTCTAATGAAAAACTGTTTTTT
CDR3aa: CASSVKTGSNEKLFF

len: 14
v_gene: TRBV6-5
d_gene: .
abundance: few
j_gene: TRBJ1-1
CDR3nt: TGTGCCAGCAGCCCCTACGGAGGAAACACTGAAGCTTTCTTT
CDR3aa: CASSPYGGNTEAFF

len: 15
v_gene: TRBV7-2
d_gene: TRBD2
abundance: .
j_gene: TRBJ2-1
CDR3nt: TGTGCCAGCAGCAGGAGCGGGAGGGCCGCCAATGAGCAGTTCTTC
CDR3aa: CASSRSGRAANEQFF

len: 17
v_gene: TRBV4-2
d_gene: .
abundance: .
j_gene: TRBJ2-7
CDR3nt: TGTGCCAGCAGCCAAGGCAGTCAGGGAGGGGGGACCTACGAGCAGTACTTC
CDR3aa: CASSQGSQGGGTYEQYF

len: 13
v_gene: TRBV7-3
d_gene: .
abundance: .
j_gene: TRBJ2-1
CDR3nt: TGTGCCAGCAGCTTGGCCCCCGGTAGAGGGCAGTTCTTC
CDR3aa: CASSLAPGRGQFF

len: 14
v_gene: TRBV27
d_gene: .
abundance: few
j_gene: TRBJ1-4
CDR3nt: TGTGCCAGCAGTTTATCCAGGGCTAATGAAAAACTGTTTTTT
CDR3aa: CASSLSRANEKLFF

len: 14
v_gene: TRBV5-5
d_gene: .
abundance: .
j_gene: TRBJ2-2
CDR3nt: TGTGCCAGCAGCTTGGTTTCTACGACCGGGGAGCTGTTTTTT
CDR3aa: CASSLVSTTGELFF

len: 14
v_gene: TRBV10-3
d_gene: .
abundance: .
j_gene: TRBJ1-2
CDR3nt: TGTGCCATCAGTGAGACCCGGACAGACTATGGCTACACCTTC
CDR3aa: CAISETRTDYGYTF

len: 15
v_gene: TRBV5-8
d_gene: TRBD1
abundance: .
j_gene: TRBJ2-2
CDR3nt: TGTGCCAGCAGAACAGGGGCAGGAAACACCGGGGAGCTGTTTTTT
CDR3aa: CASRTGAGNTGELFF

len: 13
v_gene: TRBV19
d_gene: .
abundance: .
j_gene: TRBJ2-1
CDR3nt: TGTGCCAGTAGTATCGGTTGGGGGGATGAGCAGTTCTTC
CDR3aa: CASSIGWGDEQFF

len: 18
v_gene: TRBV5-1
d_gene: TRBD2
abundance: once
j_gene: TRBJ2-1
CDR3nt: TGCGCCAGCAGCTCTGAATTACCGGGACTAGGAATCGTCAATGAGCAGTTCTTC
CDR3aa: CASSSELPGLGIVNEQFF

len: 16
v_gene: TRBV3-1/TRBV3-2
d_gene: .
abundance: .
j_gene: TRBJ2-6
CDR3nt: TGTGCCAGCAGCCACCTCCTAGTCTCTGGGGCCAACGTCCTGACTTTC
CDR3aa: CASSHLLVSGANVLTF

len: 15
v_gene: TRBV3-1/TRBV3-2
d_gene: .
abundance: .
j_gene: TRBJ2-6
CDR3nt: TGTGCCAGCAGCCAAGGTATCTCTGGGGCCAACGTCCTGACTTTC
CDR3aa: CASSQGISGANVLTF

len: 15
v_gene: TRBV5-1
d_gene: TRBD2
abundance: .
j_gene: TRBJ2-3
CDR3nt: TGCGCCAGCAGCTTGCAGGGAGGGGGCACAGATACGCAGTATTTT
CDR3aa: CASSLQGGGTDTQYF

len: 15
v_gene: TRBV19
d_gene: TRBD1
abundance: .
j_gene: TRBJ1-4
CDR3nt: TGTGCCAGTAGTAGTTCCGGGACAGGAGGAGAAAAACTGTTTTTT
CDR3aa: CASSSSGTGGEKLFF

len: 13
v_gene: TRBV25-1
d_gene: .
abundance: few
j_gene: TRBJ1-2
CDR3nt: TGTGCCAGCAGTCAGGGACTCCTCTATGGCTACACCTTC
CDR3aa: CASSQGLLYGYTF

len: 15
v_gene: TRBV4-1
d_gene: .
abundance: .
j_gene: TRBJ2-2
CDR3nt: TGCGCCAGCAGCCAAGATGATACCAGCACCGGGGAGCTGTTTTTT
CDR3aa: CASSQDDTSTGELFF

len: 13
v_gene: TRBV12-3/TRBV12-4
d_gene: .
abundance: .
j_gene: TRBJ2-3
CDR3nt: TGTGCCAGCAGAGGGACTAGCACAGATACGCAGTATTTT
CDR3aa: CASRGTSTDTQYF

len: 14
v_gene: TRBV28
d_gene: TRBD2
abundance: .
j_gene: TRBJ2-7
CDR3nt: TGTGCCAGCAGTTTTGGGGGGGGTAGCGACGAGCAGTACTTC
CDR3aa: CASSFGGGSDEQYF

len: 12
v_gene: TRBV29-1
d_gene: TRBD1
abundance: .
j_gene: TRBJ2-7
CDR3nt: TGCAGCATACGCAGGGGGCCCTACGAGCAGTACTTC
CDR3aa: CSIRRGPYEQYF

len: 13
v_gene: TRBV5-5
d_gene: TRBD1
abundance: .
j_gene: TRBJ1-1
CDR3nt: TGTGCCAGCAGCTACCTGGGACAGACTGAAGCTTTCTTT
CDR3aa: CASSYLGQTEAFF

len: 13
v_gene: TRBV12-3/TRBV12-4
d_gene: .
abundance: few
j_gene: TRBJ1-5
CDR3nt: TGTGCCAGCAATCGGGACACCTATCAGCCCCAGCATTTT
CDR3aa: CASNRDTYQPQHF

len: 15
v_gene: TRBV6-5
d_gene: .
abundance: .
j_gene: TRBJ1-1
CDR3nt: TGTGCCAGCAGTTACCGGGAGTCCTTGAACACTGAAGCTTTCTTT
CDR3aa: CASSYRESLNTEAFF

len: 14
v_gene: TRBV6-4
d_gene: TRBD2
abundance: .
j_gene: TRBJ2-1
CDR3nt: TGTGCCAGCAGTCCTAGCGGTCTCTTCGATGAGCAGTTCTTC
CDR3aa: CASSPSGLFDEQFF

len: 13
v_gene: TRBV6-5
d_gene: TRBD2
abundance: .
j_gene: TRBJ2-7
CDR3nt: TGTGCCTCCTCACTAGCGGGGTCCTACGAGCAGTACTTC
CDR3aa: CASSLAGSYEQYF

len: 13
v_gene: TRBV6-1
d_gene: .
abundance: .
j_gene: TRBJ1-2
CDR3nt: TGTGCCAGCAGTGAACCTGGACTGTCTGGCTACACCTTC
CDR3aa: CASSEPGLSGYTF

len: 13
v_gene: TRBV3-1/TRBV3-2
d_gene: TRBD1
abundance: .
j_gene: TRBJ2-7
CDR3nt: TGTGCCAGCAGCCGGGACAGGGTCGACGAGCAGTACTTC
CDR3aa: CASSRDRVDEQYF

len: 13
v_gene: TRBV7-8
d_gene: .
abundance: .
j_gene: TRBJ1-2
CDR3nt: TGTGCCAGCTCCCACGGGACTGCGGATGGCTACACCTTC
CDR3aa: CASSHGTADGYTF

len: 15
v_gene: TRBV30
d_gene: .
abundance: .
j_gene: TRBJ2-5
CDR3nt: TGTGCCTGGAGTGTACTAGTGGGAGGAGGGGAGACCCAGTACTTC
CDR3aa: CAWSVLVGGGETQYF

len: 14
v_gene: TRBV19
d_gene: TRBD1
abundance: .
j_gene: TRBJ2-3
CDR3nt: TGTGCCAGTAGTCGGACAGGCGGCACAGATACGCAGTATTTT
CDR3aa: CASSRTGGTDTQYF

len: 12
v_gene: TRBV12-3/TRBV12-4
d_gene: .
abundance: .
j_gene: TRBJ1-2
CDR3nt: TGTGCCAGCAGTTTAGCAGCCTATGGCTACACCTTC
CDR3aa: CASSLAAYGYTF

len: 19
v_gene: TRBV3-1/TRBV3-2
d_gene: TRBD2
abundance: .
j_gene: TRBJ2-2
CDR3nt: TGTGCCAGCAGCCAAACCGGACTAGCGGGAGGACTGAACACCGGGGAGCTGTTTTTT
CDR3aa: CASSQTGLAGGLNTGELFF

len: 12
v_gene: TRBV3-1/TRBV3-2
d_gene: .
abundance: .
j_gene: TRBJ2-1
CDR3nt: TGTGCCAGCAGCCACAGGGTAAATGAGCAGTTCTTC
CDR3aa: CASSHRVNEQFF

len: 15
v_gene: TRBV11-3
d_gene: .
abundance: .
j_gene: TRBJ2-5
CDR3nt: TGTGCCAGCAGCATACATAGCGGAGCCCAAGAGACCCAGTACTTC
CDR3aa: CASSIHSGAQETQYF

len: 12
v_gene: TRBV3-1/TRBV3-2
d_gene: .
abundance: .
j_gene: TRBJ1-2
CDR3nt: TGTGCCAGCAGCCGCGGGACCGATCGCTACACCTTC
CDR3aa: CASSRGTDRYTF

len: 15
v_gene: TRBV5-1
d_gene: TRBD2
abundance: .
j_gene: TRBJ2-2
CDR3nt: TGCGCCAGCAGCTTGGAAGTTAGCGGGACCGGGGAGCTGTTTTTT
CDR3aa: CASSLEVSGTGELFF